This is a list of T cell receptor beta chains from one sample in a study of blood T cells in healthy people across ages. TCRdb re-analysed the 5' RACE reads in MiXCR, keeping a single row per CDR3 protein. Of around 800,000 distinct CDR3 sequences listed, around 25% are singletons. These data were likewise used in another study, on T cells of mothers and their children.

Input material: blood. The origin of the receptors is a boy younger than 18 in good health. The CDR3 runs from the conserved cysteine through the conserved F or W. D genes are given only for firm matches. Part of the rows lack a size; the others show once, few, many or a class for expanded clones.

D gene | J gene | clone size | V gene | CDR3 protein | CDR3 DNA
NA | TRBJ1-1 | NA | TRBV14 | CASSQPLTGWTNTEAFF | TGTGCCAGCAGCCAACCGTTGACAGGCTGGACGAACACTGAAGCTTTCTTT
NA | TRBJ2-5 | few | TRBV18 | CASSSTKQETQYF | TGTGCCAGCTCATCAACTAAACAAGAGACCCAGTACTTC
TRBD1 | TRBJ1-2 | once | TRBV29-1 | CSVIPGQGLGYTF | TGCAGCGTGATCCCGGGACAGGGCCTTGGCTACACCTTC
NA | TRBJ2-3 | NA | TRBV24-1 | CATSDLGNLGDTQYF | TGTGCCACCAGTGATTTGGGGAACTTAGGAGATACGCAGTATTTT
NA | TRBJ2-7 | NA | TRBV6-2/TRBV6-3 | CASSYSRLPSYEQYF | TGTGCCAGCAGTTACTCGCGCCTTCCATCCTACGAGCAGTACTTC
TRBD1 | TRBJ2-1 | NA | TRBV9 | CASSPHPGQGTSLSYNEQFF | TGTGCCAGCAGCCCCCATCCGGGACAGGGTACTTCGCTCTCCTACAATGAGCAGTTCTTC
NA | TRBJ1-1 | few | TRBV7-8 | CASSLARAAVAFF | TGTGCCAGCAGCTTAGCCAGGGCAGCCGTAGCTTTCTTT
NA | TRBJ2-5 | few | TRBV20-1 | CSARDIMRQSQETQYF | TGCAGTGCTAGAGACATCATGCGACAGAGCCAAGAGACCCAGTACTTC
NA | TRBJ1-2 | few | TRBV12-3/TRBV12-4 | CASSARTDGYTF | TGTGCCAGCAGTGCAAGGACGGATGGCTACACCTTC
NA | TRBJ1-1 | few | TRBV6-5 | CASSYGVANMNTEAFF | TGTGCCAGCAGTTACGGTGTAGCGAACATGAACACTGAAGCTTTCTTT
NA | TRBJ2-5 | NA | TRBV5-5 | CASSLLTVRGETQYF | TGTGCCAGCAGCTTGTTAACAGTCCGCGGGGAGACCCAGTACTTC
TRBD2 | TRBJ2-7 | few | TRBV29-1 | CSVGTNTYEQYF | TGCAGCGTCGGGACTAACACCTACGAGCAGTACTTC
NA | TRBJ1-2 | NA | TRBV6-5 | CASSYSSSWAYGCTF | TGTGCCAGCAGTTACTCGAGTTCTTGGGCCTATGGCTGCACCTTC
NA | TRBJ1-1 | NA | TRBV5-1 | CASSLDRWNTEAFF | TGCGCCAGCAGCTTGGACCGCTGGAACACTGAAGCTTTCTTT
NA | TRBJ2-2 | few | TRBV6-5 | CASSYSQGRTGELFF | TGTGCCAGCAGTTATTCCCAGGGCCGGACCGGGGAGCTGTTTTTT
TRBD1 | TRBJ1-1 | NA | TRBV28 | CASRVHRGSSSVNTEAFF | TGTGCCAGCAGGGTACACAGGGGTTCCTCCTCCGTGAACACTGAAGCTTTCTTT
TRBD1 | TRBJ1-1 | NA | TRBV29-1 | CSVELDRATEAFF | TGCAGCGTTGAGTTGGACAGGGCAACTGAAGCTTTCTTT
TRBD1 | TRBJ2-3 | NA | TRBV20-1 | CSARQLTGGTDTQYF | TGCAGTGCTAGACAACTGACAGGGGGCACAGATACGCAGTATTTT
TRBD1 | TRBJ1-4 | few | TRBV28 | CAGSPPGQGNEKLFF | TGTGCCGGCAGTCCCCCGGGACAGGGTAATGAAAAACTGTTCTTT
TRBD1 | TRBJ2-1 | NA | TRBV2 | CASGTALREQFF | TGTGCCAGCGGGACAGCCCTTAGGGAGCAGTTCTTC
TRBD1 | TRBJ1-4 | NA | TRBV7-9 | CASSPQGAKGEKLFF | TGTGCCAGCAGCCCGCAGGGGGCAAAAGGTGAAAAACTGTTTTTT
TRBD1 | TRBJ1-2 | few | TRBV12-3/TRBV12-4 | CASKPTGYYGYTF | TGTGCCAGCAAGCCGACAGGGTACTATGGCTACACCTTC
NA | TRBJ2-2 | NA | TRBV6-6 | CASSYGGGELFF | TGTGCCAGCAGTTACGGGGGCGGGGAGCTGTTTTTT
NA | TRBJ1-2 | NA | TRBV7-2 | CASSSRNYGYTF | TGTGCCAGCAGCTCCCGTAACTATGGCTACACCTTC
NA | TRBJ1-1 | few | TRBV28 | CASSVGTLEAFF | TGTGCCAGCAGTGTTGGGACACTTGAAGCTTTCTTT
NA | TRBJ2-5 | few | TRBV7-9 | CASSLVGAIQETQYF | TGTGCCAGCAGCTTAGTTGGGGCAATACAAGAGACCCAGTACTTC
NA | TRBJ2-7 | few | TRBV6-5 | CASRELQRYEQYF | TGTGCCAGCAGGGAGTTACAGAGGTACGAGCAGTACTTC
NA | TRBJ2-7 | few | TRBV25-1 | CASSFTDLSYEQYF | TGTGCCAGCAGTTTTACTGACCTCTCCTACGAGCAGTACTTC
NA | TRBJ2-2 | few | TRBV28 | CTSSSGGSSNTGELFF | TGTACCAGCTCATCCGGGGGCAGTTCGAACACCGGGGAGCTGTTTTTT
TRBD2 | TRBJ2-5 | NA | TRBV12-3/TRBV12-4 | CASSPQRGGQETQYF | TGTGCCAGCAGCCCCCAGCGGGGGGGCCAAGAGACCCAGTACTTC
NA | TRBJ2-5 | few | TRBV11-2 | CASSLDLGLAATQYF | TGTGCCAGCAGCTTAGATTTGGGCCTCGCTGCCACCCAGTACTTC
NA | TRBJ1-2 | few | TRBV29-1 | CIGAGTYGYTF | TGCATTGGGGCTGGGACCTATGGCTACACCTTC
NA | TRBJ2-5 | NA | TRBV7-9 | CASSPGLLVQETRYF | TGTGCCAGCAGCCCCGGACTGCTAGTTCAAGAGACCCGGTACTTC
NA | TRBJ1-1 | few | TRBV29-1 | CSLRRGGNTEAFF | TGCAGCCTCCGCCGAGGAGGGAACACTGAAGCTTTCTTT
NA | TRBJ1-1 | few | TRBV10-3 | CAITSTGRNTEAFF | TGTGCCATCACGAGCACAGGGCGTAACACTGAAGCTTTCTTT
NA | TRBJ2-7 | NA | TRBV6-5 | CASRSSYYEQYF | TGTGCCAGCCGGTCTTCTTACTACGAGCAGTACTTC
NA | TRBJ2-7 | few | TRBV15 | CATSNGYEQYF | TGTGCCACCAGCAACGGCTACGAGCAGTACTTC